Presented here are 20 T cell receptor beta chains from one specimen sequenced in a study of early T cells in non-severe SARS-CoV-2 infection. TCRdb itself ran the 5' RACE reads through MiXCR, one entry per CDR3 protein. The sample shows 54,000 or so distinct CDR3 sequences, around 12% of them seen only once. Specimen: whole blood. The receptors come from an adult who was a healthcare worker with PCR-confirmed SARS-CoV-2 infection or an uninfected control (not recorded which).

This chain connects TRBV4-1 to TRBJ2-1; tentatively, D is TRBD1 (6 bases). From germline, CDR1 is MGHRA and CDR2 YSYEKL. The CDR3 spans 14 residues. Deletions cut 1 base from V and 9 bases from J, with 13 bases between. The CDR3 here is CASSQVLGAGEQFF. The CDR3 region has the DNA TGCGCCAGCAGCCAAGTGTTGGGGGCGGGTGAGCAGTTCTTC.

V is TRBV2 and J is TRBJ1-5; 8 bases are shared with TRBD1. This CDR3 spans 14 amino acids. With V trimmed by 7 bases and J by 5 bases, 7 bases remained unmatched. CDR1 and CDR2 from the germline V gene are SNHLY and FYNNEI. The CDR3 nucleotides are TGTGCCAGCAACAGGGGGGCGCAAGATCAGCCCCAGCATTTT. Translating gives CASNRGAQDQPQHF. Full variable domain (remainder filled in from reference TRBV2 and TRBJ1-5): EPEVTQTPSHQVTQMGQEVILRCVPISNHLYFYWYRQILGQKVEFLVSFYNNEISEKSEIFDDQFSVERPDGSNFTLKIRSTKLEDSAMYFCASNRGAQDQPQHFGDGTRLSIL.

This clonotype was seen at least ten times. The chain has TRBV7-6 and TRBJ1-1; D is perhaps TRBD1 (6 bases). V shed 1 base and J shed 5 bases, with 14 bases lying between them. The CDR3 runs 15 residues. In germline, CDR1 is SGHVS, CDR2 FNYEAQ. The CDR3 nucleotides read TGTGCCAGCAGCTTAGAAAAAGGGCAGGGGACTGAAGCTTTCTTT. Amino acids: CASSLEKGQGTEAFF.

The V call is TRBV7-2, the J call TRBJ2-7; D not certain. CDR1 SGHTA and CDR2 FQGNSA come from the germline V gene. The CDR3 runs 16 residues. V was cut by 5 bases and J by 1 base, with 18 bases left in between. As DNA, the CDR3 is TGTGCCAGCAGCCCAGAGAGTCAGGACCCATCCTACGAGCAGTACTTC. This codes for CASSPESQDPSYEQYF.

This clonotype has just a few counts. V usage is TRBV24-1 and J usage is TRBJ1-1, with 7 bases aligning to TRBD1. With V trimmed by 5 bases and J by 4 bases, 9 bases remained unmatched. CDR1 and CDR2 from the germline V gene are KGHDR and SFDVKD. The CDR3 consists of 15 residues. The CDR3, as DNA: TGTGCCACCAGTGCCCTCAGACAGGGTCCCACTGAAGCTTTCTTT. As protein: CATSALRQGPTEAFF.

In DNA, the CDR3 is TGTGCCAGCAGGGGACAGGGACCGTACGAGCAGTACTTC. This sequence encodes CASRGQGPYEQYF. The chain has TRBV28 and TRBJ2-7, with 9 nucleotides matching TRBD1. CDR1 is MDHEN, CDR2 SYDVKM, per germline. V was pared by 6 bases and J by 4 bases, with 4 bases of the junction left unmatched. The CDR3 runs 13 residues.

This clonotype came up many times. The rearrangement links TRBV5-4 to TRBJ1-1; weak D call: TRBD1 (5 bases). The ends were cut back, 7 bases at V and 1 base at J, with 14 bases in the middle. Germline V gives CDR1 SGHNT, CDR2 YYREEE (reference sequence). This CDR3 contains 14 residues. The CDR3: CASRTPNQNTEAFF. As DNA, the CDR3 is TGTGCCAGCCGGACACCAAACCAGAACACTGAAGCTTTCTTT.

J is TRBJ1-5 and V is TRBV11-2, with D possibly TRBD1 on 5 matching bases. The CDR3 spans 14 residues. V was trimmed by 1 base and J by 3 bases, leaving 7 bases between them. The germline CDR1 and CDR2 sequences are SGHAT and FQNNGV. The DNA of the CDR3 is TGTGCCAGCAGCTTAGGGACACTCAATCAGCCCCAGCATTTT. This gives the protein CASSLGTLNQPQHF.

This clonotype was observed many times. The gene calls are TRBV12-3 or TRBV12-4 and TRBJ1-1, with D possibly matching TRBD1 (6 bases). The CDR3 is 15 amino acids. The ends were cut back, 5 bases at V and 2 bases at J, with 15 bases in the middle. The CDR3 DNA reads as TGTGCCAGCAGTATGACAGGAGGCACTAACACTGAAGCTTTCTTT. It yields the protein CASSMTGGTNTEAFF.

This clonotype was recorded at least ten times. The V gene is TRBV20-1, the J gene TRBJ2-3, with D tentatively TRBD1 (6 bases). Per germline, CDR1 DFQATT and CDR2 SNEGSKA (reference sequence). V shed 5 bases and J shed 0 bases, with 21 bases lying between them. The CDR3 consists of 17 residues. This CDR3 reads CSAHHMGASPSTDTQYF. The CDR3, as DNA: TGCAGTGCTCACCACATGGGGGCCTCCCCTAGCACAGATACGCAGTATTTT.

This clonotype was picked up many times. The rearrangement joins TRBV20-1 to TRBJ1-4; no reliable D call. The CDR3 totals 11 residues. Trimming removed 5 bases at V and 6 bases at J, with 7 bases between. Germline CDR1 and CDR2: DFQATT and SNEGSKA (reference sequence). The CDR3 reads CSAWKDEKLFF. The CDR3 DNA reads as TGCAGTGCTTGGAAAGATGAAAAACTGTTTTTT.

The V call is TRBV2, the J call TRBJ2-7; 9 bases fit TRBD2. There are 16 residues in the CDR3. Germline V gene data show CDR1 as SNHLY and CDR2 as FYNNEI. V lost 2 bases to trimming and J lost 0 bases; unmatched junction nucleotides: 5. In DNA form, the CDR3 reads TGTGCCAGCAGTGAATATCAGACTAGCGGCTCCTACGAGCAGTACTTC. Translating it yields CASSEYQTSGSYEQYF.

This clonotype was found many times. This chain uses TRBV12-3 or TRBV12-4 with TRBJ1-6, with TRBD1 matching 7 bases. The ends lost 7 bases at V and 9 bases at J; junction bases unmatched: 6. This CDR3 spans 13 amino acids. CDR3 nucleotides: TGTGCCAGCAATGACAGGGCTGGTTCACCCCTCCACTTT. Protein: CASNDRAGSPLHF.

This clonotype has ten or more counts. The chain carries TRBV12-3 or TRBV12-4 and TRBJ1-1; possible D gene TRBD1, 6 bases. V gave up 6 bases and J gave up 2 bases, with 10 bases separating them. The CDR3 runs 13 residues. In nucleotides, the CDR3 is TGTGCCAGCAGCCGACAGGCTAACACTGAAGCTTTCTTT. Protein sequence: CASSRQANTEAFF.

The chain links TRBV4-1 to TRBJ2-5; 7 bases are a match to TRBD1. Germline assignment: CDR1 MGHRA and CDR2 YSYEKL. The CDR3 runs to 15 residues. After removal of 3 bases from V and 1 base from J, the junction contained 5 bases not matched to a gene. This CDR3 is CASSQRQGPQETQYF. The CDR3 coding sequence is TGCGCCAGCAGCCAGCGACAGGGCCCCCAAGAGACCCAGTACTTC.

This clonotype has a count of ten or more. A read error may produce the germline difference seen at one junction end. This sequence joins TRBV7-7 and TRBJ2-1; 8 bases match TRBD2. Germline-derived CDR1 and CDR2 are SSHAT and FNYEAQ (reference sequence). This CDR3 contains 14 residues. The CDR3 sequence is CASSLDPASGEQFF. CDR3 DNA: TGTGCTAGCAGCTTAGATCCGGCTAGCGGGGAGCAGTTCTTC.

The gene calls are TRBV4-1 and TRBJ2-5, with a weak D call TRBD1 (5 bases). The CDR3 consists of 14 residues. Germline V gene lookup returns CDR1 MGHRA and CDR2 YSYEKL. Trimming removed 5 bases from V and 3 bases from J, with 13 bases in between. The CDR3 loop is CASSLLGAEETQYF. DNA of the CDR3: TGCGCCAGCAGCTTGCTTGGGGCGGAAGAGACCCAGTACTTC.

This clonotype was detected a few times. The rearrangement joins TRBV25-1 to TRBJ2-1; D remains ambiguous. The CDR3 loop spans 14 amino acids. V lost 7 bases and J lost 2, with 12 bases in between. CDR1 and CDR2 (germline): MGHDK, SYGVNS. As DNA, the CDR3 is TGTGCCAGCACCAAAGGGTCCACCTACAATGAGCAGTTCTTC. Protein sequence: CASTKGSTYNEQFF.

This clonotype has a handful of counts. The rearrangement joins TRBV7-2 to TRBJ2-2; D is perhaps TRBD1 (5 bases). V was shortened by 3 bases and J by 5 bases, with 13 bases between the two germline ends. This CDR3 region has 15 residues. Germline V gene data show CDR1 as SGHTA and CDR2 as FQGNSA. The chain's CDR3 is CASSFEAGRTGELFF. For the CDR3, the DNA is TGTGCCAGCAGCTTTGAGGCAGGGCGAACCGGGGAGCTGTTTTTT.

Many counts were recorded for this clonotype. The CDR3: CSARAGGGTDTQYF. In DNA form, the CDR3 reads TGCAGTGCTAGAGCAGGGGGCGGAACAGATACGCAGTATTTT. V gene TRBV20-1 combines with J gene TRBJ2-3; 8 bases are shared with TRBD1. The CDR3 is 14 residues long. Germline trimming cut 1 base from V and 3 bases from J; bases unmatched to any gene: 3. The germline CDR1 and CDR2 sequences are DFQATT and SNEGSKA (reference sequence).